The 30 T cell receptor beta chains listed next were all sequenced from one sample in a study of vaccination and CD4 T cells after COVID-19. Indicated treatment: roughly nine-day PBMC culture with coronavirus spike peptide pools or control peptides (ViraFEST assay). The study sequenced cultured CD4+ T cell DNA using the Oncomine TCR Beta short-read assay. In TCRdb, the PCR reads were re-called with MiXCR into one record per CDR3 protein. The sample shows 15,000 to 17,000 distinct CDR3 sequences, around 73% of them seen only once. For these receptors, no antigen is known. Sequencing was carried out using CD4+ T cells from blood, cultured in vitro. These receptors originate from a human donor who had recovered from COVID-19.

In its sample, this clonotype was seen once. This rearrangement joins TRBV15 to TRBJ2-3, with D perhaps TRBD2 (6 bases). Trimming stripped 1 base from V and 4 bases from J, with 9 bases between. The CDR3 runs to 14 residues. Germline CDR1 is LNHNV and CDR2 is YYDKDF (reference sequence). The CDR3 loop is CATSRGGAPDTQYF. The CDR3 DNA is TGTGCCACCAGCAGAGGCGGGGCCCCAGATACGCAGTATTTT.

The chain recombines TRBV6-5 with TRBJ1-5; no reliable D call. Trimming removed 6 bases from V and 7 bases from J, with 16 bases in between. The CDR3 length is 14 residues. The V gene's germline CDR1 is MNHEY and CDR2 SVGAGI. CDR3 loop: CASSYDSERQPQHF. The CDR3 nucleotides read TGTGCCAGCAGCTACGATAGCGAGCGGCAGCCCCAGCATTTT.

The chain couples TRBV7-3 to TRBJ2-1; possibly TRBD2 for D (6 bases). V lost 0 bases and J 4 bases, leaving 16 bases between the germline ends. The CDR3 has 17 amino acids. Germline CDR1 is SGHTA and CDR2 is FQGTGA. In DNA form, the CDR3 reads TGTGCCAGCAGCTTAACTACCTTGCGGGACGGTTACAATGAGCAGTTCTTC. Amino acids: CASSLTTLRDGYNEQFF.

This chain uses TRBV20-1 with TRBJ1-3; possible D gene TRBD1, 5 bases. This CDR3 has 13 amino acids. The germline CDR1 and CDR2 sequences are DFQATT and SNEGSKA (reference sequence). V was pared by 6 bases and J by 7 bases, with 16 bases between. The CDR3 bases are TGCAGTGCCAGGGTAGGGAAGGGGAACACCATATATTTT. The encoded protein is CSARVGKGNTIYF.

This sequence joins TRBV7-9 and TRBJ2-2; perhaps TRBD2 as D (5 bases). Looked up from germline, CDR1 is SEHNR and CDR2 is FQNEAQ (reference sequence). The CDR3 spans 18 residues. V was cut by 2 bases and J by 1 base, with 17 bases left in between. Here the CDR3 reads CASSLSRGSSWNTGELFF. Here the CDR3 DNA reads TGTGCCAGCAGCTTATCGCGAGGGAGTTCTTGGAACACCGGGGAGCTGTTTTTT.

V is TRBV27 and J is TRBJ2-1, with 14 bases identical to TRBD2. CDR1 is MNHEY, CDR2 SMNVEV, per germline (reference sequence). This CDR3 has 19 residues. V dropped 5 bases and J dropped 6; count of bases not matched to a gene: 15. The CDR3 region has the DNA TGTGCCAGCAGTGATAATGGTGGACTAGCGGGAGGATCCAGCAATGAGCAGTTCTTC. Translating gives CASSDNGGLAGGSSNEQFF.

This CDR3 reads CSAQDRTSDFLYNEQFF. CDR3 coding DNA: TGCAGTGCCCAGGATAGGACTTCCGACTTCCTCTACAATGAGCAGTTCTTC. The genes are TRBV20-1 and TRBJ2-1, with D perhaps TRBD2 (5 bases). CDR1 is DFQATT and CDR2 is SNEGSKA in the germline V gene (reference sequence). The CDR3 has 17 amino acids. Deletions cut 6 bases from V and 3 bases from J, with 24 bases between.

This chain links TRBV6-1 with TRBJ1-2, with D perhaps TRBD1 (6 bases). V lost 9 bases to trimming and J lost 8 bases, with 19 bases between them. The CDR3 length is 13 residues. Germline CDR1 reads MNHNS; CDR2 reads SASEGT. The CDR3 region has the DNA TGTGCCAGTAAATTAGAGGGGGGGCGAGGCTACACCTTC. Protein sequence: CASKLEGGRGYTF.

The chain has TRBV19 and TRBJ2-7; D may be TRBD2 (5 bases). The CDR3 length is 14 residues. The germline V gene has CDR1 LNHDA and CDR2 SQIVND (reference sequence). V dropped 7 bases and J dropped 3 bases, with 16 bases sitting between them. CDR3 coding DNA: TGTGCCAGTAATAGAGGGTGGCCTAACTACGAGCAGTACTTC. Its translation: CASNRGWPNYEQYF. The complete variable domain, with remaining parts taken from reference TRBV19 and TRBJ2-7, reads DGGITQSPKYLFRKEGQNVTLSCEQNLNHDAMYWYRQDPGQGLRLIYYSQIVNDFQKGDIAEGYSVSREKKESFPLTVTSAQKNPTAFYLCASNRGWPNYEQYFGPGTRLTVT.

The gene calls are TRBV28 and TRBJ1-5, with D unresolved. In germline, CDR1 is MDHEN, CDR2 SYDVKM. V was cut by 6 bases and J by 4 bases, with 13 bases left in between. CDR3 length: 14 residues. CDR3 bases: TGTGCCAGCAGCCGCAACCGGGGAAATCAGCCCCAGCATTTT. It codes for CASSRNRGNQPQHF.

The chain carries TRBV7-2 and TRBJ1-1; D unresolved. V was clipped by 0 bases and J by 4 bases, with 12 bases between them. Looked up from germline, CDR1 is SGHTA and CDR2 is FQGNSA. This CDR3 has 15 residues. CDR3 in DNA: TGTGCCAGCAGCTTAGCCGCTTCGTGGGGCACTGAAGCTTTCTTT. Its translation: CASSLAASWGTEAFF.

V usage is TRBV6-2 or TRBV6-3 and J usage is TRBJ2-1; D gene unclear. Trimming left V 7 bases short and J 4 bases short, with 5 bases between. The CDR3 has 11 amino acids. CDR1 and CDR2 (germline): MNHEY, SVGEGT. CDR3 sequence: CASTHYNEQFF. CDR3 DNA: TGTGCCAGCACCCATTACAATGAGCAGTTCTTC.

The V call is TRBV7-6, the J call TRBJ2-3; D might be TRBD1 or TRBD2, each matching 5 bases. The CDR3 extends over 14 amino acids. Germline V gene sequence: CDR1 SGHVS, CDR2 FNYEAQ. Trimming removed 1 base from V and 6 bases from J, with 11 bases in between. CDR3 amino acids: CASSLGGFRDTQYF. CDR3 in DNA: TGTGCCAGCAGCTTAGGGGGGTTCAGGGATACGCAGTATTTT.

The gene calls are TRBV20-1 and TRBJ2-7; TRBD1 agrees at 8 bases. CDR3 length: 14 amino acids. Germline V lookup: CDR1 DFQATT, CDR2 SNEGSKA (reference sequence). Germline trimming cut 0 bases from V and 3 bases from J; bases unmatched to any gene: 4. The CDR3 loop reads CSAREAGGIYEQYF. Written as DNA, the CDR3 is TGCAGTGCTAGAGAGGCAGGGGGCATCTACGAGCAGTACTTC.

The V and J genes are TRBV12-3 or TRBV12-4 and TRBJ1-5; D is possibly TRBD1 (5 bases). CDR3 length equals 19 residues. V lost 6 bases to trimming and J lost 0 bases, with 24 bases between them. The CDR3 reads CASSIRQFMPFDSNQPQHF. As DNA, the CDR3 is TGTGCCAGCAGCATTAGACAGTTTATGCCCTTTGATAGCAATCAGCCCCAGCATTTT.

There are a few counts of this clonotype. The genes are TRBV15 and TRBJ1-5, with no clear D. The CDR3 is 17 residues long. Germline CDR1 reads LNHNV; CDR2 reads YYDKDF (reference sequence). V shed 0 bases and J shed 7 bases, with 19 bases lying between them. The CDR3 loop is CATSRDFGSLRAQPQHF. Here the CDR3 DNA reads TGTGCCACCAGCAGAGATTTCGGCAGTTTGAGAGCACAGCCCCAGCATTTT.

The J gene is TRBJ1-2, the V gene TRBV19; D uncertain. CDR3 size: 17 residues. V dropped 4 bases and J dropped 0 bases, with 18 bases sitting between them. Germline V gene data show CDR1 as LNHDA and CDR2 as SQIVND (reference sequence). CDR3 bases: TGTGCCAGTAGTAAAATTCCACATGGACCGACTAACTATGGCTACACCTTC. Its translation: CASSKIPHGPTNYGYTF.

The V gene is TRBV20-1, the J gene TRBJ2-5, with D unclear. Germline V gene sequence: CDR1 DFQATT, CDR2 SNEGSKA (reference sequence). This CDR3 comprises 11 residues. Trimming cost V 5 bases and J 4 bases, with 8 bases left between them. CDR3 sequence reads: CSAFYRETQYF. The CDR3 DNA sequence: TGCAGTGCTTTTTATCGAGAGACCCAGTACTTC.

This chain connects TRBV7-6 to TRBJ2-7; D gene ambiguous. Germline V lookup: CDR1 SGHVS, CDR2 FNYEAQ. The ends were cut back, 1 base at V and 2 bases at J, with 6 bases in the middle. CDR3 length: 13 amino acids. The CDR3 protein is CASSLGLAYEQYF. In DNA form, the CDR3 reads TGTGCCAGCAGCTTAGGGCTAGCCTACGAGCAGTACTTC.

The chain combines TRBV19 with TRBJ2-2, with D possibly TRBD2 on 6 matching bases. Looked up from germline, CDR1 is LNHDA and CDR2 is SQIVND (reference sequence). The CDR3 is made up of 14 amino acids. Deletions cut 7 bases from V and 5 bases from J, with 14 bases between. CDR3 bases: TGTGCCAGTAAGGAGGGAGTACAGACCGGGGAGCTGTTTTTT. Its protein product is CASKEGVQTGELFF.

This chain joins TRBV7-8 and TRBJ1-2; the D is unclear. Per the germline V gene, CDR1 is SGHVS and CDR2 is FQNEAQ. V lost 5 bases to trimming and J lost 1 base, with 14 bases between them. The CDR3 totals 15 residues. The CDR3 protein is CASSPSRNNNYGYTF. The CDR3 DNA is TGTGCCAGCAGCCCCAGCCGCAACAATAACTATGGCTACACCTTC.

This chain links TRBV4-1 with TRBJ1-5; no reliable D call. Germline values: CDR1 MGHRA, CDR2 YSYEKL. V lost 3 bases, J lost 1 base, and 10 bases lay in between. The CDR3 runs to 15 residues. CDR3 sequence (DNA): TGCGCCAGCAGCCAGGTGGGTGAGAGCAATCAGCCCCAGCATTTT. It specifies CASSQVGESNQPQHF.

This clonotype appeared once. The genes are TRBV15 and TRBJ1-2; 8 positions agree with TRBD1. The CDR3 sequence is 15 residues long. Germline values: CDR1 LNHNV, CDR2 YYDKDF (reference sequence). Trimming removed 0 bases from V and 4 bases from J; junction bases left unmatched: 4. DNA for the CDR3: TGTGCCACCAGCAGAGAGTTGGGACAGGCCTATGGCTACACCTTC. Protein: CATSRELGQAYGYTF.

The genes are TRBV7-2 and TRBJ2-2; 12 nucleotides agree with TRBD2. Looked up from germline, CDR1 is SGHTA and CDR2 is FQGNSA. This CDR3 contains 16 residues. V was clipped by 4 bases and J by 5 bases; unmatched bases: 5. CDR3 coding DNA: TGTGCCAGCAGCTACAAGGGACTAGCGGGTACCGGGGAGCTGTTTTTT. Translation gives CASSYKGLAGTGELFF.

This chain joins TRBV24-1 and TRBJ2-1; TRBD2 matches at 9 bases. From germline, CDR1 is KGHDR and CDR2 SFDVKD. V shed 6 bases, J shed 7 bases, and the junction held 9 bases outside the gene matches. CDR3 length: 15 amino acids. The chain's CDR3 is CATSRFAGGGNEQFF. The CDR3 region has the DNA TGTGCCACCAGTAGGTTTGCGGGAGGGGGGAATGAGCAGTTCTTC.

This clonotype has a handful of counts. The gene calls are TRBV20-1 and TRBJ1-5; unclear D gene. The germline CDR1 and CDR2 sequences are DFQATT and SNEGSKA (reference sequence). V was cut by 5 bases and J by 2 bases, with 22 bases left in between. The CDR3 has 17 residues. For the CDR3, the DNA is TGCAGTGCTCGCCCCCTAGGAGCCGGGGTCGGCAATCAGCCCCAGCATTTT. Encoded protein: CSARPLGAGVGNQPQHF.

The chain couples TRBV6-1 to TRBJ1-1; unclear D gene. Trimming shortened V by 3 bases and J by 4 bases, and 9 bases separated the two germline ends. Germline V CDR1 and CDR2: MNHNS, SASEGT. The CDR3 covers 13 residues. The CDR3, as DNA: TGTGCCAGCAGTGAGAGTCGGAGCACTGAAGCTTTCTTT. Its translation: CASSESRSTEAFF.

The chain couples TRBV12-3 or TRBV12-4 to TRBJ2-2; TRBD1 is a possible D gene (6 bases). The V end lost 5 bases, the J end lost 6 bases, and 13 bases lay between the germline ends. The CDR3 runs to 14 residues. The CDR3 loop reads CASSHRELAGELFF. In DNA, the CDR3 is TGTGCCAGCAGTCACAGGGAATTGGCCGGGGAGCTGTTTTTT.

This clonotype has just one count. V is TRBV25-1 and J is TRBJ1-1; a weak D match, TRBD1 (6 bases). The CDR3 is 15 residues long. With 3 bases removed from V and 4 bases from J, the gap between germline ends came to 15 bases. CDR1 and CDR2 from the germline V gene are MGHDK and SYGVNS. The CDR3 nucleotides are TGTGCCAGCAGTGACCAAACAGGGCCGGCCACTGAAGCTTTCTTT. Encoded protein: CASSDQTGPATEAFF.

This clonotype was seen a single time. V is TRBV11-2 and J is TRBJ2-1; perhaps TRBD2 as D (6 bases). This CDR3 region has 16 residues. Trimming took 7 bases from V and 9 from J, leaving 25 bases between them. Looked up from germline, CDR1 is SGHAT and CDR2 is FQNNGV. The CDR3, as DNA: TGTGCCAGCACCGGAGGCGCGGGGATAGGGACGGGTGAGCAGTTCTTC. Its protein product is CASTGGAGIGTGEQFF.